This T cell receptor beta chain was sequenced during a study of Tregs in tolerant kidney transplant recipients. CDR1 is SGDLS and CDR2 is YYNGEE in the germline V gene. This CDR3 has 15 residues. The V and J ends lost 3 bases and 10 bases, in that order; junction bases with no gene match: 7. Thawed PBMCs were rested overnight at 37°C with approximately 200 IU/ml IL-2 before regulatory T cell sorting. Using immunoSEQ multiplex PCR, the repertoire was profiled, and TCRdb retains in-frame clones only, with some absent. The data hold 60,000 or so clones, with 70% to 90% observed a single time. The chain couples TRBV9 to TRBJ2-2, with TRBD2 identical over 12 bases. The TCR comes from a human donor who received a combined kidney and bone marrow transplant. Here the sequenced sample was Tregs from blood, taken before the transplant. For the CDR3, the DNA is TGTGCCAGCAGCGGACTGGCTAGCGGGGGGGTGGAGCTGTTTTTT. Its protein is CASSGLASGGVELFF.